What follows are 8 T cell receptor beta chains derived from one specimen sequenced in a study of early T cells in non-severe SARS-CoV-2 infection. TCRdb used MiXCR to reprocess the 5' RACE reads, holding one entry per CDR3 protein. The sample has about 92,000 distinct CDR3 sequences, over 15% seen once. Sequenced sample: whole blood. Receptors were obtained from an adult who was a healthcare worker with PCR-confirmed SARS-CoV-2 infection or an uninfected control (not recorded which).

This clonotype was counted ten times or more. The gene calls are TRBV5-4 and TRBJ1-2; TRBD1 aligns across 9 bases. V gave up 4 bases and J gave up 8 bases; unmatched junction bases: 12. The CDR3 is 15 residues long. Looked up from germline, CDR1 is SGHNT and CDR2 is YYREEE (reference sequence). CDR3 sequence (DNA): TGTGCCAGCAGCCCAGACATGGACAGGGGACGGGGCTACACCTTC. Protein product: CASSPDMDRGRGYTF.

This clonotype has just a few counts. This chain links TRBV10-3 with TRBJ1-1, with 8 bases aligning to TRBD1. The ends lost 6 bases at V and 3 bases at J; junction bases unmatched: 9. CDR1 ENHRY and CDR2 SYGVKD come from the germline V gene. CDR3 length: 15 amino acids. This chain's CDR3 is CAIRRDRGVDTEAFF. The CDR3 DNA reads TGTGCCATCAGGAGAGACAGGGGAGTGGACACTGAAGCTTTCTTT.

This clonotype was counted only a few times. The gene calls are TRBV27 and TRBJ2-2, with D tentatively TRBD1 or TRBD2 (5 bases each). V was clipped by 7 bases and J by 1 base, with 13 bases between them. The V gene's germline CDR1 is MNHEY and CDR2 SMNVEV (reference sequence). The CDR3 is 15 amino acids. DNA for the CDR3: TGTGCCAGCACCAAGGGACGTTTGAACACCGGGGAGCTGTTTTTT. As protein: CASTKGRLNTGELFF.

This clonotype was picked up a small number of times. The rearrangement joins TRBV28 to TRBJ1-5, with D unclear. Trimming left V 3 bases short and J 9 bases short, with 6 bases between. The germline V gene has CDR1 MDHEN and CDR2 SYDVKM. This CDR3 is 11 amino acids long. CDR3 amino acids: CASSFRGPQHF. In DNA, the CDR3 is TGTGCCAGCAGTTTCAGAGGGCCCCAGCATTTT.

This clonotype was found many times. This chain joins TRBV7-2 and TRBJ1-2, with D perhaps TRBD1 (5 bases). Looked up from germline, CDR1 is SGHTA and CDR2 is FQGNSA. The CDR3 has 16 amino acids. V gave up 1 base and J gave up 8 bases, with 20 bases separating them. The CDR3 nucleotides are TGTGCCAGCAGCTTAGATCTGGGGCAGGGAGGAATAGGCTACACCTTC. It codes for CASSLDLGQGGIGYTF.

This clonotype was counted a few times. The chain links TRBV6-2 or TRBV6-3 to TRBJ2-5; D is possibly TRBD1 (5 bases). CDR1 is MNHEY, CDR2 SVGEGT, per germline. Between the trimmed V and J ends, which lost 5 bases and 1 base, there was a span of 11 bases. The CDR3 runs 14 residues. The CDR3 here is CASSPGQGQETQYF. The DNA of the CDR3 is TGTGCCAGCAGTCCCGGCCAGGGCCAAGAGACCCAGTACTTC.

The V gene is TRBV5-1, the J gene TRBJ1-1, with unresolved D. V gave up 2 bases and J gave up 0 bases, with 20 bases separating them. Looked up from germline, CDR1 is SGHRS and CDR2 is YFSETQ. CDR3 length: 18 amino acids. CDR3 bases: TGCGCCAGCAGCTTTGGGAGGGAGCGCTTAAATTTGAACACTGAAGCTTTCTTT. This codes for CASSFGRERLNLNTEAFF.

The chain is built from TRBV6-9 and TRBJ2-7; unclear D gene. This CDR3 spans 15 amino acids. Trimming cost V 7 bases and J 4 bases, with 20 bases left between them. CDR1 MNHGY and CDR2 SVAAGI come from the germline V gene. The CDR3 DNA sequence: TGTGCCAGCAAGATCGTAAAGGTTAGGAGTTACGAGCAGTACTTC. Protein sequence: CASKIVKVRSYEQYF.